The 7 T cell receptor beta chains below come from one sample, sequenced in a study of PD-L1 blockade in urothelial cancer. Sequenced by immunoSEQ multiplex PCR; TCRdb stores in-frame clones only, minus some. The sample yields 25,000 to 30,000 clones, roughly 80% seen once. Time point denoted: peripheral blood 6 weeks after treatment start. The sequencing used PBMCs, collected around atezolizumab (anti-PD-L1) treatment. Receptors originate from a man aged 65-85 years with urothelial cancer.

This chain's CDR3 is CASSPQAVGEQYF. Here the CDR3 DNA reads TGTGCCAGCAGCCCGCAAGCGGTAGGCGAGCAGTACTTC. The chain uses TRBV7-2 and TRBJ2-7; D perhaps matches TRBD2 (5 bases). V gave up 5 bases and J gave up 6 bases, with 14 bases separating them. The CDR3 sequence is 13 residues long. CDR1 and CDR2 from the germline V gene are SGHTA and FQGNSA.

V usage is TRBV19 and J usage is TRBJ2-2, with TRBD1 matching over 7 bases. Unmatched junction bases numbered 10, after V lost 6 bases and J lost 3 bases. Germline values: CDR1 LNHDA, CDR2 SQIVND (reference sequence). The CDR3 runs to 16 residues. CDR3 sequence reads: CASRLTGIRDTGELFF. CDR3 nucleotide sequence: TGTGCCAGTAGGTTGACAGGGATTCGGGACACCGGGGAGCTGTTTTTT.

This chain links TRBV19 with TRBJ2-4, with no clear D. The V gene's germline CDR1 is LNHDA and CDR2 SQIVND (reference sequence). The CDR3 runs 14 residues. The V gene lost 5 bases and the J gene lost 0 bases, with 8 bases spanning the gap. The CDR3 DNA sequence: TGTGCCAGTAGTCAAGCCTCAGCCAAAAACATTCAGTACTTC. As protein: CASSQASAKNIQYF.

J is TRBJ2-1 and V is TRBV5-8; no reliable D call. CDR3 length: 13 residues. Trimming took 1 base from V and 5 from J, leaving 7 bases between them. CDR1 is SGHTS, CDR2 YDEGEE, per germline. The CDR3 DNA reads as TGTGCCAGCAGCTTGAACAGAGACAATGAGCAGTTCTTC. This gives the protein CASSLNRDNEQFF.

The count of this clone is one. The rearrangement uses TRBV19 and TRBJ1-1, with a possible D match to TRBD1 (6 bases). The CDR3 contains 15 residues. The ends were cut back, 7 bases at V and 0 bases at J, with 15 bases in the middle. Germline V gene lookup returns CDR1 LNHDA and CDR2 SQIVND (reference sequence). This CDR3 reads CASTDYRAMNTEAFF. CDR3 coding DNA: TGTGCCAGTACCGACTACAGGGCCATGAACACTGAAGCTTTCTTT.

The chain couples TRBV11-3 to TRBJ1-6; a weak D match, TRBD1 (5 bases). V lost 6 bases and J lost 4, with 19 bases in between. CDR1 and CDR2 from the germline V gene are SGHNT and YENEEA. The CDR3 has 17 residues. The CDR3 DNA sequence: TGTGCCAGCAGGCCAGGGTTCCCCATTGGGTATAATTCACCCCTCCACTTT. Protein sequence: CASRPGFPIGYNSPLHF.

The chain has TRBV6-5 and TRBJ2-7, with 12 positions matching TRBD2. CDR1 and CDR2 (germline): MNHEY, SVGAGI. CDR3 size: 16 residues. With V trimmed by 0 bases and J by 3 bases, 3 bases remained unmatched. CDR3 region: CASSYSSSGGVYEQYF. DNA for the CDR3: TGTGCCAGCAGTTACTCTTCTAGCGGGGGGGTCTACGAGCAGTACTTC.